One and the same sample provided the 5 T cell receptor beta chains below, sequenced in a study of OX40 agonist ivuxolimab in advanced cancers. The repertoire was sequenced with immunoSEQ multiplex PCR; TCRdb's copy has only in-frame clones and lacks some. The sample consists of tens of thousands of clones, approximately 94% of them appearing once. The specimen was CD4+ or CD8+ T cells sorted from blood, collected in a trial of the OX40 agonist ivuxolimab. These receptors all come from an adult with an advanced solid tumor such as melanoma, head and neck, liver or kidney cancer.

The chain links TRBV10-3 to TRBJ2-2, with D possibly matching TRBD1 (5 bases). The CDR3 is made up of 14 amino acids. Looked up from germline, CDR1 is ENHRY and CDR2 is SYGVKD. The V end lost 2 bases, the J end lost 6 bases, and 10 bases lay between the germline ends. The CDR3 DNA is TGTGCCATCAGTGAGACCACAGGTTCCGGGGAGCTGTTTTTT. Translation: CAISETTGSGELFF.

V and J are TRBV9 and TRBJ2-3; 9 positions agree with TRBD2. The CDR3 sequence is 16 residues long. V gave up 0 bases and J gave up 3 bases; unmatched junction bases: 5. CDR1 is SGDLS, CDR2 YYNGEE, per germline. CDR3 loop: CASSVVRGGATDTQYF. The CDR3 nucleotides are TGTGCCAGCAGCGTAGTACGCGGGGGGGCAACAGATACGCAGTATTTT.

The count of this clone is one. Here the CDR3 DNA reads TGTGCCAGCAGTGAATGGAGACAGGGGACCTACGAGCAGTACTTC. It translates to CASSEWRQGTYEQYF. This chain links TRBV6-1 with TRBJ2-7, with 8 bases matching TRBD1. V trimming: 2 bases; J trimming: 2 bases; junction bases outside the gene matches: 5. CDR3 length: 15 amino acids. Germline lookup yields CDR1 MNHNS and CDR2 SASEGT.

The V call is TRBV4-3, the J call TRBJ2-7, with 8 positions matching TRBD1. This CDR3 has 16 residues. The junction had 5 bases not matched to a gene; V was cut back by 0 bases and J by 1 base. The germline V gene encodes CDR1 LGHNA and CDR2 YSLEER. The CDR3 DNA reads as TGCGCCAGCAGCCAAGATGGACAGGGCGTATCCTACGAGCAGTACTTC. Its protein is CASSQDGQGVSYEQYF.

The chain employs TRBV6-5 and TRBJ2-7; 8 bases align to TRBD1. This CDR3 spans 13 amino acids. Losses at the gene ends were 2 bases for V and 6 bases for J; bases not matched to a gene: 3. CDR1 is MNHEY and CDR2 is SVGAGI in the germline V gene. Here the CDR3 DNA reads TGTGCCAGCAGTTACGGACAGGGAGGCGAGCAGTACTTC. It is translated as CASSYGQGGEQYF.